This TCR beta chain stems from a study of memory CD4+ T cells and cytomegalovirus serostatus. Study in general: Donors were healthy Belgian adults, some 10 CMV seropositive and approximately 23 seronegative. Findings of the study overall: About 40% of the roughly 150 known CMV-associated TCRbeta sequences appeared in CD4+ memory.

The sort gate was single viable CD3+CD4+CD8-CD45RO+ cells for memory CD4+ T cells. Total CD4+ T cells were enriched by CD4 positive selection. Data came from immunoSEQ multiplex PCR; TCRdb stores just in-frame clones and leaves some out. The top ten hold around 1.6% of the sample, which has over 50,000 clones, 70% to 80% seen once. Trimming took 6 bases from V and 4 from J; bases not matched to a gene: 12. Germline CDR1 and CDR2: SEHNR and FQNEAQ (reference sequence). This CDR3 region has 16 residues. This clone was found a few times. The antigen is unknown. The V gene is TRBV7-9, the J gene TRBJ2-1; 7 bases are shared with TRBD1. The source of this sequence is an adult in good health and CMV-seronegative. Sequencing was carried out using memory CD4+ T cells from blood. CDR3 in DNA: TGTGCCAGCAGTGCGACCCAGGGGGTTAGGTACAATGAGCAGTTCTTC. Translating it yields CASSATQGVRYNEQFF.